Shown below are 32 T cell receptor beta chains from a single sample sequenced in a study of graft-versus-host responses after intestinal transplantation. Graft-derived tissue was subjected to processing to liberate intraepithelial and lamina propria lymphocytes. Sequencing was performed with immunoSEQ multiplex PCR; in TCRdb, only in-frame clones are kept and a portion is missing. Counted here are several thousand clones, roughly 85% occurring once; the ten biggest clones make up roughly 8%. The material was ileum tissue, obtained around 300 days after intestinal transplant. The receptors shown here come from a human patient who received an intestinal transplant, so some T cells may come from the graft donor.

The chain joins TRBV27 to TRBJ1-2, with D tentatively TRBD1 (6 bases). Trimming removed 2 bases at V and 1 base at J, with 8 bases between. Germline CDR1 is MNHEY and CDR2 is SMNVEV (reference sequence). This CDR3 is 14 amino acids long. This chain's CDR3 is CASSLGGNNYGYTF. CDR3 in DNA: TGTGCCAGCAGTTTAGGGGGCAATAACTATGGCTACACCTTC.

This chain joins TRBV6-4 and TRBJ2-1; possible D gene TRBD1, 5 bases. The CDR3 sequence is 16 residues long. Germline assignment: CDR1 MRHNA and CDR2 SNTAGT. Between the trimmed V and J ends, which lost 7 bases and 2 bases, there was a span of 18 bases. CDR3 sequence reads: CASTKESQGTYNEQFF. The CDR3 DNA follows: TGTGCCAGCACTAAAGAGAGCCAGGGAACCTACAATGAGCAGTTCTTC.

This clone was seen a single time. The chain combines TRBV7-3 with TRBJ2-7, with D possibly being TRBD1 (5 bases). The CDR3 sequence is 18 residues long. The germline gives CDR1 SGHTA, CDR2 FQGTGA. The V gene lost 1 base and the J gene lost 0 bases, with 19 bases spanning the gap. CDR3 region: CASSLSLGQGFPSYEQYF. DNA for the CDR3: TGTGCCAGCAGCTTAAGTCTGGGGCAGGGCTTCCCCTCCTACGAGCAGTACTTC.

The chain employs TRBV7-9 and TRBJ2-3; 15 bases align to TRBD2. Germline CDR1 is SEHNR and CDR2 is FQNEAQ (reference sequence). CDR3 size: 18 residues. V was clipped by 3 bases and J by 4 bases; unmatched bases: 8. Here the CDR3 reads CASSFGLAGGPFADTQYF. CDR3 in DNA: TGTGCCAGCAGCTTTGGACTAGCGGGGGGGCCCTTCGCAGATACGCAGTATTTT.

This chain links TRBV6-1 with TRBJ2-1; 10 bases fit TRBD2. After removal of 2 bases from V and 4 bases from J, the junction contained 2 bases not matched to a gene. CDR1 and CDR2 (germline): MNHNS, SASEGT. The CDR3 consists of 15 residues. The CDR3 loop reads CASSESSGGYNEQFF. CDR3 nucleotides: TGTGCCAGCAGTGAAAGTAGCGGGGGGTACAATGAGCAGTTCTTC.

The chain links TRBV1 to TRBJ2-3. TRBV1 is a pseudogene locus. The length of the CDR3 is 17 residues. CDR3 bases: TGCACCAGCATTAATGGGGGCAGTTGGGGGGGCACAGATACGCAGTATTTT. This translates into CTSINGGSWGGTDTQYF.

The CDR3 region has the DNA TGTGCCAGCAGTGAAAGGGCGGAACCCGGGGAGCTGTTTTTT. Protein product: CASSERAEPGELFF. V and J are TRBV6-4 and TRBJ2-2; D unclear. This CDR3 has 14 amino acids. CDR1 MRHNA and CDR2 SNTAGT come from the germline V gene. Trimming shortened V by 3 bases and J by 6 bases, and 11 bases separated the two germline ends.

This chain connects TRBV6-5 to TRBJ1-1; D is unclear. V was clipped by 0 bases and J by 4 bases, with 15 bases between them. Per the germline V gene, CDR1 is MNHEY and CDR2 is SVGAGI. This CDR3 region has 16 residues. CDR3 nucleotides: TGTGCCAGCAGTTACTCGGGCGGGGATTGGGGCACTGAAGCTTTCTTT. Amino acids: CASSYSGGDWGTEAFF.

In nucleotides, the CDR3 is TGCGCCAGCAGCCAGGACAGGACCCGAAGTAGGTCTTACTACAATGAGCAGTTCTTC. Its translation is CASSQDRTRSRSYYNEQFF. This chain joins TRBV5-1 and TRBJ2-1; 7 nucleotides line up with TRBD1. Germline-derived CDR1 and CDR2 are SGHRS and YFSETQ. Trimming cost V 4 bases and J 3 bases; bases outside gene matches: 19. The CDR3 is 19 amino acids.

This rearrangement joins TRBV6-6 to TRBJ2-1; weak D call: TRBD2 (6 bases). Trimming removed 2 bases at V and 0 bases at J, with 11 bases between. The germline gives CDR1 MNHNY, CDR2 SVGAGI (reference sequence). This CDR3 spans 16 amino acids. The CDR3 sequence is CASSYGLSISYNEQFF. In DNA form, the CDR3 reads TGTGCCAGCAGTTACGGACTATCGATCTCCTACAATGAGCAGTTCTTC.

V is TRBV2 and J is TRBJ2-2; D is possibly TRBD2 (6 bases). The CDR3 has 15 amino acids. The germline V gene encodes CDR1 SNHLY and CDR2 FYNNEI. V was pared by 5 bases and J by 4 bases, with 14 bases between. The CDR3 region has the DNA TGTGCCAGCAGTCGGCGGGAATTTACCACCGGGGAGCTGTTTTTT. This codes for CASSRREFTTGELFF.

The chain is built from TRBV5-4 and TRBJ2-5; 8 bases line up with TRBD2. The J segment lost 5 bases and the V segment lost 1 base, leaving 7 bases of the junction unmatched. Germline CDR1 reads SGHNT; CDR2 reads YYREEE (reference sequence). The CDR3 is 15 residues long. The CDR3 protein is CASSLYRGGRETQYF. The DNA of the CDR3 is TGTGCCAGCAGCTTGTACCGGGGGGGAAGGGAGACCCAGTACTTC. Combining the CDR3 with reference TRBV5-4 and TRBJ2-5 gives the whole variable domain ETGVTQSPTHLIKTRGQQVTLRCSSQSGHNTVSWYQQALGQGPQFIFQYYREEENGRGNFPPRFSGLQFPNYSSELNVNALELDDSALYLCASSLYRGGRETQYFGPGTRLLVL.

The V and J genes are TRBV21-1 and TRBJ2-7; the table's D call, TRBD1, was not checked against the DNA. TRBV21-1 is tagged as a pseudogene. This CDR3 spans 14 amino acids. In DNA, the CDR3 is TGTGCCAGCAGCCCCCCAGGGGGCGAAGACGAGCAGTACTTC. This gives the protein CASSPPGGEDEQYF.

This chain connects TRBV28 to TRBJ1-5; 9 bases line up with TRBD1. The V segment lost 6 bases and the J segment 2 bases; nucleotides outside the gene matches: 11. The CDR3 has 17 residues. Germline CDR1 reads MDHEN; CDR2 reads SYDVKM. The CDR3 DNA is TGTGCCAGCAGCCCGACACAGGGGGCCATTGGCAATCAGCCCCAGCATTTT. This encodes CASSPTQGAIGNQPQHF.

The chain links TRBV7-6 to TRBJ2-7, with 9 bases fitting TRBD2. Germline CDR1 and CDR2: SGHVS and FNYEAQ. V lost 0 bases to trimming and J lost 2 bases; unmatched junction nucleotides: 5. The length of the CDR3 is 16 residues. The CDR3 sequence: CASSLAKREAPYEQYF. CDR3 sequence (DNA): TGTGCCAGCAGCTTAGCAAAGCGGGAGGCTCCCTACGAGCAGTACTTC.

J is TRBJ1-2 and V is TRBV25-1; D gene ambiguous. Per germline, CDR1 MGHDK and CDR2 SYGVNS. The length of the CDR3 is 14 residues. V shed 5 bases and J shed 5 bases, with 15 bases lying between them. DNA for the CDR3: TGTGCCAGCAGTCCCCCCGGAGGAGGGTATGGCTACACCTTC. Its protein is CASSPPGGGYGYTF.

This chain links TRBV6-1 with TRBJ2-1; 8 bases align to TRBD2. Unmatched junction bases numbered 13, after V lost 7 bases and J lost 8 bases. Germline V gene sequence: CDR1 MNHNS, CDR2 SASEGT. The CDR3 is made up of 15 amino acids. The CDR3 DNA reads TGTGCCAGCACCGGGCGGTCGGGAGGGCCCCATGAGCAGTTCTTC. It translates to CASTGRSGGPHEQFF.

The chain carries TRBV6-4 and TRBJ1-5; D is undetermined. The ends were cut back, 8 bases at V and 0 bases at J, with 20 bases in the middle. The CDR3 has 17 residues. Germline V CDR1 and CDR2: MRHNA, SNTAGT. The CDR3 reads CASEREGSTYSNQPQHF. In DNA, the CDR3 is TGTGCCAGCGAGAGAGAAGGATCCACCTATAGCAATCAGCCCCAGCATTTT.

V gene TRBV25-1 combines with J gene TRBJ1-2; unclear D gene. CDR1 and CDR2 (germline): MGHDK, SYGVNS. The V gene lost 0 bases and the J gene lost 0 bases, with 5 bases spanning the gap. The CDR3 loop spans 14 amino acids. The CDR3 sequence is CASSEYGPNYGYTF. The CDR3 DNA is TGTGCCAGCAGTGAATATGGACCTAACTATGGCTACACCTTC.

The rearrangement uses TRBV11-2 and TRBJ2-1; 10 nucleotides line up with TRBD2. After removal of 5 bases from V and 0 bases from J, the junction contained 4 bases not matched to a gene. There are 16 residues in the CDR3. From germline, CDR1 is SGHAT and CDR2 FQNNGV. DNA for the CDR3: TGTGCCAGCAGCAAGGGACTAGCGAGCTCCTACAATGAGCAGTTCTTC. Residues: CASSKGLASSYNEQFF.

The chain recombines TRBV7-3 with TRBJ2-1, with TRBD2 matching 7 bases. The CDR3 runs 14 residues. The germline gives CDR1 SGHTA, CDR2 FQGTGA. The ends lost 2 bases at V and 10 bases at J; junction bases unmatched: 8. In DNA form, the CDR3 reads TGTGCCAGCAGCTTACGGCGACTAGCAGGAGAGCAGTTCTTC. Residues: CASSLRRLAGEQFF. Using reference TRBV7-3 and TRBJ2-1 for the parts outside the CDR3, the full variable domain is GAGVSQTPSNKVTEKGKYVELRCDPISGHTALYWYRQSLGQGPEFLIYFQGTGAADDSGLPNDRFFAVRPEGSVSTLKIQRTERGDSAVYLCASSLRRLAGEQFFGPGTRLTVL.

This chain joins TRBV7-2 and TRBJ2-5; the D call may be TRBD1 or TRBD2 (5 bases each). The V gene lost 3 bases and the J gene lost 1 base, with 6 bases spanning the gap. Germline loops: CDR1 SGHTA, CDR2 FQGNSA. The CDR3 is 13 residues long. CDR3 in amino acids: CASSFGAQETQYF. DNA for the CDR3: TGTGCCAGCAGCTTCGGGGCCCAAGAGACCCAGTACTTC.

V is TRBV7-8 and J is TRBJ2-3; 7 bases agree with TRBD1. The CDR3 has 15 residues. Germline assignment: CDR1 SGHVS and CDR2 FQNEAQ. V shed 2 bases, J shed 1 base, and the junction held 3 bases outside the gene matches. The chain's CDR3 is CASSLFQGGTDTQYF. CDR3 coding DNA: TGTGCCAGCAGCTTATTCCAGGGGGGCACAGATACGCAGTATTTT.

The chain joins TRBV19 to TRBJ2-5; 9 bases line up with TRBD1. V lost 3 bases and J lost 0; bases outside the gene matches: 8. The CDR3 runs 17 residues. Per germline, CDR1 LNHDA and CDR2 SQIVND (reference sequence). The chain's CDR3 is CASSIFYRTGDQETQYF. CDR3 bases: TGTGCCAGTAGTATCTTCTATAGGACAGGGGACCAAGAGACCCAGTACTTC.

The chain joins TRBV25-1 to TRBJ2-7; D unclear. This CDR3 is built from 13 residues. The V and J ends lost 2 bases and 3 bases respectively, with 8 bases between them. Germline V gene sequence: CDR1 MGHDK, CDR2 SYGVNS. As DNA, the CDR3 is TGTGCCAGCAGTGAAGATGACAACTACGAGCAGTACTTC. It translates to CASSEDDNYEQYF.

The V gene is TRBV6-1, the J gene TRBJ2-3, with 15 positions matching TRBD2. Trimming cost V 4 bases and J 4 bases; bases outside gene matches: 0. Germline CDR1 and CDR2: MNHNS and SASEGT. The CDR3 covers 15 residues. CDR3 in amino acids: CASSGTSGGADTQYF. Written as DNA, the CDR3 is TGTGCCAGCAGTGGGACTAGCGGGGGGGCAGATACGCAGTATTTT.

The chain combines TRBV5-1 with TRBJ2-3; perhaps TRBD1 as D (6 bases). Looked up from germline, CDR1 is SGHRS and CDR2 is YFSETQ. This CDR3 contains 15 residues. The V end lost 4 bases, the J end lost 0 bases, and 12 bases lay between the germline ends. This CDR3 is CASSLDSYSTDTQYF. The CDR3 region has the DNA TGCGCCAGCAGCCTGGACAGTTATAGCACAGATACGCAGTATTTT.

By frequency in the sample, this clone is large. This chain joins TRBV7-2 and TRBJ2-5; D is possibly TRBD2 (6 bases). Germline-derived CDR1 and CDR2 are SGHTA and FQGNSA. With 5 bases removed from V and 5 bases from J, the gap between germline ends came to 9 bases. The CDR3 sequence is 12 residues long. CDR3 sequence: CASSISGETQYF. The CDR3, as DNA: TGTGCCAGCAGCATTAGCGGCGAGACCCAGTACTTC.

The chain is built from TRBV28 and TRBJ2-5, with 7 bases matching TRBD2. The V segment lost 3 bases and the J segment 1 base; nucleotides outside the gene matches: 5. This CDR3 has 15 amino acids. In germline, CDR1 is MDHEN, CDR2 SYDVKM. DNA for the CDR3: TGTGCCAGCAGTTTGGGTTTAGCGGGCCAAGAGACCCAGTACTTC. It yields the protein CASSLGLAGQETQYF.

This chain connects TRBV21-1 to TRBJ1-3; whether TRBD1, the table's D call, matches the DNA was not checked. TRBV21-1 is a known pseudogene. The CDR3 extends over 17 amino acids. The DNA for the CDR3 is TGTGCCAGCAGCAAAGGGTGGGACAGGGGTTCCCGAAACACCATATATTTT. The encoded protein is CASSKGWDRGSRNTIYF.

V gene TRBV10-1 combines with J gene TRBJ2-7; no clear D. The CDR3 covers 12 residues. CDR1 and CDR2 (germline): WNHNN, SYGVQD (reference sequence). V was shortened by 8 bases and J by 3 bases, with 11 bases between the two germline ends. CDR3 coding DNA: TGCGCCAGCTTAATCGGTTTCTACGAGCAGTACTTC. Its protein is CASLIGFYEQYF.

The sample holds a few counts of this clone. The chain uses TRBV9 and TRBJ2-4; a possible D gene is TRBD1 (5 bases). V lost 3 bases and J 2 bases, leaving 6 bases between the germline ends. CDR1 and CDR2 from the germline V gene are SGDLS and YYNGEE. This CDR3 comprises 13 residues. The CDR3: CASSGTTKNIQYF. The CDR3 nucleotides are TGTGCCAGCAGCGGGACAACCAAAAACATTCAGTACTTC.